This record concerns one TCR beta chain sequence. What it binds is unknown. The data stem from a study of T cells after yellow fever vaccination. The V gene lost 5 bases and the J gene lost 0 bases, with 14 bases spanning the gap. The CDR3 is 16 residues long. Per the germline V gene, CDR1 is MNHEY and CDR2 is SVGEGT. TCRdb analysed the 5' RACE reads with MiXCR anew, one entry per CDR3 protein. The sample yields just under 600,000 distinct CDR3 sequences, about 13% seen once. Study outcomes and limitations: Abundant clonotypes from the bulk population could contaminate FACS-sorted repertoires. The booster response re-showed most primary clones: around 96% CD4, around 87% CD8.

The chain has TRBV6-2 or TRBV6-3 and TRBJ1-5; D is uncertain. The TCR comes from a man aged 25 to 40 who received the YFV17D yellow fever vaccine. This sample comprised PBMCs, obtained on the day of the yellow fever booster vaccination. The CDR3 reads CASSPSAVFSNQPQHF. The CDR3 nucleotides read TGTGCCAGCAGTCCCTCAGCAGTGTTTAGCAATCAGCCCCAGCATTTT.